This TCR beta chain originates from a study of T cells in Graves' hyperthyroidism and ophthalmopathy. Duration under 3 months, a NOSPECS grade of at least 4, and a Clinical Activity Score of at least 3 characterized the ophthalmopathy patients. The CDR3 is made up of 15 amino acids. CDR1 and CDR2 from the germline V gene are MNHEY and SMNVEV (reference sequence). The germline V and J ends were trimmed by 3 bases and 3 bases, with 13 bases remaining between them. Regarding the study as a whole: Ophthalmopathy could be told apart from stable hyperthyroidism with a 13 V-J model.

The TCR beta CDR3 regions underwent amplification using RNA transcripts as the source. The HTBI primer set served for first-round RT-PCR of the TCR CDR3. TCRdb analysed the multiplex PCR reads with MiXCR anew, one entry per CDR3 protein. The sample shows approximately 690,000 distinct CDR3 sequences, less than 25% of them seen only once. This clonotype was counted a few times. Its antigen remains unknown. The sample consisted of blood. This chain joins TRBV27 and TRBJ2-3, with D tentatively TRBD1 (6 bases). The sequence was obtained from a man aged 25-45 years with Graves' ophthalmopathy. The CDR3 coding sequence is TGTGCCAGCAGTTTCTCAGGGGTACGAACAGATACGCAGTATTTT. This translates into CASSFSGVRTDTQYF.